This T cell receptor beta chain was profiled in a study of cytomegalovirus exposure and HLA in healthy donors. Study-wide points: In vitro work confirmed that a few CMV-associated chains recognize CMV antigens. Within a later analysis, the majority of CMV-associated TCR beta chains appeared HLA-restricted.

On this clone itself: Its antigen remains unidentified.

Participants comprised healthy donors of bone marrow. 13 Jbeta primers and 60 Vbeta primers were used for the PCR. TCRdb's table, derived via immunoSEQ multiplex PCR, lists solely in-frame clones and lacks some. The table lists roughly 150,000 clones, 82% of them singletons. The source is a girl aged 2 to 10 in good health and CMV-seropositive. The sample was PBMCs.

CDR3 DNA sequence: TGTGCCAGCAGCTGGGGACAGGCCGAAGAGACCCAGTACTTC. It specifies CASSWGQAEETQYF. This chain connects TRBV5-4 to TRBJ2-5; 8 nucleotides agree with TRBD1. Looked up from germline, CDR1 is SGHNT and CDR2 is YYREEE (reference sequence). CDR3 length: 14 amino acids. The ends lost 3 bases at V and 3 bases at J; junction bases unmatched: 4.